The 8 T cell receptor beta chains below come from one sample, sequenced in a study of TIL therapy for anti-PD-1-resistant metastatic lung cancer (dated by TCRdb to the early 2020s). The time point label, read with the paper, signifies: pre-treatment sample, taken before nivolumab and TIL therapy. The immunoSEQ v3 hsTCRB kit was used to amplify TCR beta CDR3 regions from genomic DNA through bias-controlled multiplex PCR. The table comes from immuneACCESS by way of TCRdb, which keeps in-frame sequences with V and J called. Part of the clones is missing from these tables; in studies checked, under half for an unresolved V gene and the rest for unknown reasons. This sample has 18,000 or so clones in its table, and under 90% of those were observed once. The top ten clonotypes cover about 2.3% of the sample. The material was blood, obtained at baseline. These receptors were taken from a person aged 25-80 years with non-small cell lung cancer.

This clone appeared a single time. The chain is built from TRBV7-9 and TRBJ1-6, with 9 bases fitting TRBD1. This CDR3 contains 14 residues. Germline loops: CDR1 SEHNR, CDR2 FQNEAQ (reference sequence). Germline trimming cut 5 bases from V and 9 bases from J; bases unmatched to any gene: 5. Here the CDR3 reads CASSAGDRASPLHF. CDR3 bases: TGTGCCAGCAGCGCCGGGGACAGGGCTTCACCCCTCCACTTT.

V and J are TRBV6-5 and TRBJ1-1, with D unresolved. CDR3 length: 14 amino acids. Trimming removed 6 bases from V and 4 bases from J, with 15 bases in between. The germline V gene encodes CDR1 MNHEY and CDR2 SVGAGI. CDR3 DNA: TGTGCCAGCAGGAGGGCAGGAGGATCCACTGAAGCTTTCTTT. Translated, it gives CASRRAGGSTEAFF.

V gene TRBV6-6 combines with J gene TRBJ1-4; 8 bases agree with TRBD1. The CDR3 has 15 residues. Trimming took 2 bases from V and 8 from J; bases not matched to a gene: 7. Per the germline V gene, CDR1 is MNHNY and CDR2 is SVGAGI (reference sequence). CDR3 residues: CASSYGRGRQEKLFF. The DNA of the CDR3 is TGTGCCAGCAGTTACGGCAGGGGGCGTCAGGAAAAACTGTTTTTT.

The CDR3 DNA follows: TGTGCCAGCTCAGCAGGGTCAACTAATGAAAAACTGTTTTTT. This gives the protein CASSAGSTNEKLFF. The chain joins TRBV18 to TRBJ1-4; D may be TRBD1 (5 bases). Germline CDR1 and CDR2: KGHSH and LQKENI. V lost 5 bases to trimming and J lost 0 bases, with 7 bases between them. The CDR3 sequence is 14 residues long.

This clone is a singleton in its sample. This chain joins TRBV5-5 and TRBJ2-5; D not resolved. CDR3 length: 14 residues. Germline-derived CDR1 and CDR2 are SGHKS and YYEKEE (reference sequence). The V end was cut by 5 bases, the J end by 5 bases, with 16 bases between. The CDR3 here is CASRSEWSHETQYF. The CDR3 DNA reads as TGTGCCAGCAGAAGTGAGTGGTCCCACGAGACCCAGTACTTC.

J is TRBJ1-6 and V is TRBV7-2; the D is unclear. V gave up 5 bases and J gave up 10 bases, with 12 bases separating them. CDR1 is SGHTA, CDR2 FQGNSA, per germline. The CDR3 consists of 13 residues. Here the CDR3 reads CASSGDSGSPLHF. The DNA of the CDR3 is TGTGCCAGCAGCGGGGATAGCGGATCACCCCTCCACTTT.

This clone was counted between two and nine times. V usage is TRBV7-2 and J usage is TRBJ2-3, with D perhaps matching TRBD1 or TRBD2 (6 bases each). This CDR3 comprises 15 residues. The germline V and J ends were trimmed by 6 bases and 2 bases, with 15 bases remaining between them. Looked up from germline, CDR1 is SGHTA and CDR2 is FQGNSA. The CDR3 loop is CASSRMGGLTDTQYF. The CDR3 nucleotides read TGTGCCAGCAGTAGGATGGGGGGCCTCACAGATACGCAGTATTTT.

For the CDR3, the DNA is TGTGCCAGCAGCTTACACACGCGGGGCACTGAAGCTTTCTTT. It encodes CASSLHTRGTEAFF. This chain joins TRBV7-2 and TRBJ1-1; no definite D call. Trimming removed 2 bases at V and 4 bases at J, with 11 bases between. CDR1 and CDR2 from the germline V gene are SGHTA and FQGNSA. The CDR3 has 14 residues.